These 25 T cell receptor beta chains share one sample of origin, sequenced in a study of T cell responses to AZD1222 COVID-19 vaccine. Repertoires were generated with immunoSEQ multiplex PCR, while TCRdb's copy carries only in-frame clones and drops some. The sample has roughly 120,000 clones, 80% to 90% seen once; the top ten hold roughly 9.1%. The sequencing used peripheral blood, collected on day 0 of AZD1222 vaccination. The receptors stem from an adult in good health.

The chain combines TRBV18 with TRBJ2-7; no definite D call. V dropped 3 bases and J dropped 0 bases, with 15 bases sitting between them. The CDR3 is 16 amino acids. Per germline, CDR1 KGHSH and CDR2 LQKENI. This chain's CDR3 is CASSPREVASSYEQYF. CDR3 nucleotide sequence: TGTGCCAGCTCACCGAGAGAGGTTGCAAGCTCCTACGAGCAGTACTTC.

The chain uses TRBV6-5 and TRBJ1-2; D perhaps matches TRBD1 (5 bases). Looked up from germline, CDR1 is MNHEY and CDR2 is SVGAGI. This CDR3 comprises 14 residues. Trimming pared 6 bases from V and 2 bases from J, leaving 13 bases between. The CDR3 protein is CASRLGGTNYGYTF. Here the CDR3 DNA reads TGTGCCAGCAGGTTGGGGGGTACCAACTATGGCTACACCTTC.

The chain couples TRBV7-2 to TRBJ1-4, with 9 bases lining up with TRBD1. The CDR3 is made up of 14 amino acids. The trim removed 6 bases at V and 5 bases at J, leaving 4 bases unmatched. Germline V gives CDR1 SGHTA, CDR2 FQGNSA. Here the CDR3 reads CASRRDRVNEKLFF. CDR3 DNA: TGTGCCAGCAGACGGGACAGGGTGAATGAAAAACTGTTTTTT.

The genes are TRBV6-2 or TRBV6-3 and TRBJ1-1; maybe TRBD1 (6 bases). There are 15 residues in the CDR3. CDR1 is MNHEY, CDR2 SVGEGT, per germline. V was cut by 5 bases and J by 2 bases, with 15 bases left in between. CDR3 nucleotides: TGTGCCAGCAGTCCAGGGGCGCAGGGCAACACTGAAGCTTTCTTT. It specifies CASSPGAQGNTEAFF.

The chain's CDR3 is CASSLENRQSNQPQHF. The CDR3 nucleotides are TGTGCCAGCAGCTTGGAGAATCGACAGAGCAATCAGCCCCAGCATTTT. This chain links TRBV11-3 with TRBJ1-5; tentative D call: TRBD1 (5 bases). V lost 3 bases to trimming and J lost 1 base, with 13 bases between them. Per the germline V gene, CDR1 is SGHNT and CDR2 is YENEEA. This CDR3 contains 16 residues.

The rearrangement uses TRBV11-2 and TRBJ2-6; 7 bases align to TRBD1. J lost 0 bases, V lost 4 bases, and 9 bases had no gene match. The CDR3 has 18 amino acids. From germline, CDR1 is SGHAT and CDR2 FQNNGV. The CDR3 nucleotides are TGTGCCAGCAGCTCGTTGTTGAGGACAGGCTCTGGGGCCAACGTCCTGACTTTC. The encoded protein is CASSSLLRTGSGANVLTF.

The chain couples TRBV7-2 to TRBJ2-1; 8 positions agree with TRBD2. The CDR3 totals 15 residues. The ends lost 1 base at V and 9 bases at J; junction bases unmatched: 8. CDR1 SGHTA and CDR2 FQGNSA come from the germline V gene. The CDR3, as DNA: TGTGCCAGCAGCTTAGTCCGAGCGGGAGAGGGTGAGCAGTTCTTC. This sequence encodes CASSLVRAGEGEQFF.

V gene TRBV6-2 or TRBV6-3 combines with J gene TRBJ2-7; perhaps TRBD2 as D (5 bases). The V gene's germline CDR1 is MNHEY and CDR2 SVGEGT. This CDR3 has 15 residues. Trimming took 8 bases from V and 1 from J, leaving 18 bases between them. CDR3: CASGSDYSASYEQYF. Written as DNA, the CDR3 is TGTGCCAGCGGTTCCGACTATTCCGCGTCCTACGAGCAGTACTTC.

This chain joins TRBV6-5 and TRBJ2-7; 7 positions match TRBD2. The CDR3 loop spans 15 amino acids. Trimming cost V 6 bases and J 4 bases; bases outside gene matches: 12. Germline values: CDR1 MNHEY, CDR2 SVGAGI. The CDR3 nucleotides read TGTGCCAGCAGCTCAAACGGGGCGGGAGATTACGAGCAGTACTTC. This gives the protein CASSSNGAGDYEQYF.

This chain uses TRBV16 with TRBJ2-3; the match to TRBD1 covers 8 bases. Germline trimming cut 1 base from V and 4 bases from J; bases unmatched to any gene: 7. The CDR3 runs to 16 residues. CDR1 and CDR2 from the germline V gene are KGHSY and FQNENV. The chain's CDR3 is CASSQFEQGAPDTQYF. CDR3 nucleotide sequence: TGTGCCAGCAGCCAATTTGAGCAGGGGGCCCCAGATACGCAGTATTTT. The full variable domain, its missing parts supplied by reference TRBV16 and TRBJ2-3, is GEEVAQTPKHLVRGEGQKAKLYCAPIKGHSYVFWYQQVLKNEFKFLISFQNENVFDETGMPKERFSAKCLPNSPCSLEIQATKLEDSAVYFCASSQFEQGAPDTQYFGPGTRLTVL.

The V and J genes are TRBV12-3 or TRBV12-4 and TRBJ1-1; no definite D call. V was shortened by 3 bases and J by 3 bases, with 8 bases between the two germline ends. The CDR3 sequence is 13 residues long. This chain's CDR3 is CASSFREDTEAFF. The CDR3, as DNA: TGTGCCAGCAGTTTTAGAGAGGACACTGAAGCTTTCTTT.

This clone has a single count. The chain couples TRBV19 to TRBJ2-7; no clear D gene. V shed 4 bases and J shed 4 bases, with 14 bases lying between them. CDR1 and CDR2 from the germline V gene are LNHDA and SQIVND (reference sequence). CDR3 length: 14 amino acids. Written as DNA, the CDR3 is TGTGCCAGTAGTACGACTCACTCCTCATACGAGCAGTACTTC. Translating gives CASSTTHSSYEQYF.

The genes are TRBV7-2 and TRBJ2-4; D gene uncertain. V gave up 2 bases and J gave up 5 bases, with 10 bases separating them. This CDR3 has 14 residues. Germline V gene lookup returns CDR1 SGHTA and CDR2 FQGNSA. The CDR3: CASSLSPDENIQYF. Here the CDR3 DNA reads TGTGCCAGCAGCTTATCCCCCGACGAAAACATTCAGTACTTC.

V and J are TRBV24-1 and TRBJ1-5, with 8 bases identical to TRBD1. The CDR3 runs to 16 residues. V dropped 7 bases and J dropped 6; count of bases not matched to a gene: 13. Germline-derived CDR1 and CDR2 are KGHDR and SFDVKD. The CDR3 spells CATRRQGRVVCQPQHF. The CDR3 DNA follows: TGTGCCACCAGGAGACAGGGGCGGGTGGTTTGTCAGCCCCAGCATTTT.

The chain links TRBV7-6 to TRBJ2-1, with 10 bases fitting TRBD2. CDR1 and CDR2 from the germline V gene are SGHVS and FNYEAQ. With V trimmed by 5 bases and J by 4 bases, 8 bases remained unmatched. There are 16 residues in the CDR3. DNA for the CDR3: TGTGCCAGCAGCGCATTAGGACTAGCGGAATACAATGAGCAGTTCTTC. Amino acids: CASSALGLAEYNEQFF.

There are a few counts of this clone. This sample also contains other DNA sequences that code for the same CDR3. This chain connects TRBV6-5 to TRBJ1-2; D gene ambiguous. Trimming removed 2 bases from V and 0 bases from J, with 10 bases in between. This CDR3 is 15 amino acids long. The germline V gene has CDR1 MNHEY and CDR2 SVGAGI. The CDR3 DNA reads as TGTGCCAGCAGTTACGGTTACAACACTAACTATGGCTACACCTTC. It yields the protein CASSYGYNTNYGYTF.

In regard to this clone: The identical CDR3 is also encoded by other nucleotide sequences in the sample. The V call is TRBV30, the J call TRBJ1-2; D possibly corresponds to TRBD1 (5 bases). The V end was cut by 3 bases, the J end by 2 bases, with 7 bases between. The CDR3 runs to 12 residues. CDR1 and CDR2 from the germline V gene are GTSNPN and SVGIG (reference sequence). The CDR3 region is CAWSRGNYGYTF. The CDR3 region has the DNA TGTGCCTGGAGCCGGGGGAACTATGGCTACACCTTC.

The CDR3 region is CASSLEGGGHGYTF. The CDR3, as DNA: TGTGCCAGCAGCTTGGAGGGAGGCGGTCATGGCTACACCTTC. The rearrangement links TRBV5-5 to TRBJ1-2, with D unclear. The ends were cut back, 0 bases at V and 6 bases at J, with 12 bases in the middle. Germline lookup yields CDR1 SGHKS and CDR2 YYEKEE (reference sequence). The length of the CDR3 is 14 residues.

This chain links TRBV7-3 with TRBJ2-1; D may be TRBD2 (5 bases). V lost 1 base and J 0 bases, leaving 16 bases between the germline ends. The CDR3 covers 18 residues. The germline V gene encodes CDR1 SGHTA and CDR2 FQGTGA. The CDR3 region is CASSLRHPGLGSYNEQFF. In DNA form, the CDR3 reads TGTGCCAGCAGCTTAAGGCACCCCGGACTCGGCTCCTACAATGAGCAGTTCTTC.

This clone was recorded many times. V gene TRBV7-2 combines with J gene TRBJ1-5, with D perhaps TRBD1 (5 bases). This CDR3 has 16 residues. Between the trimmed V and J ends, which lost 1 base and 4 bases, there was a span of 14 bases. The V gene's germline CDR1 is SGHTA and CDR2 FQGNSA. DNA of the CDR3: TGTGCCAGCAGCTTAGGAGGGGATTGGAGGAATCAGCCCCAGCATTTT. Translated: CASSLGGDWRNQPQHF. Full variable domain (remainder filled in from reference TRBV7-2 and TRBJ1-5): GAGVSQSPSNKVTEKGKDVELRCDPISGHTALYWYRQSLGQGLEFLIYFQGNSAPDKSGLPSDRFSAERTGGSVSTLTIQRTQQEDSAVYLCASSLGGDWRNQPQHFGDGTRLSIL.

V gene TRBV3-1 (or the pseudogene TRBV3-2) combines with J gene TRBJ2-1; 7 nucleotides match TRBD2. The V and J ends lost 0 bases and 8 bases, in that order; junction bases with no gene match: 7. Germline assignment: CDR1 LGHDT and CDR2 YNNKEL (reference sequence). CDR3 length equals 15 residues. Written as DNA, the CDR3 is TGTGCCAGCAGCCAAGATAGGGAGCGGGGCCATGAGCAGTTCTTC. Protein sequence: CASSQDRERGHEQFF.

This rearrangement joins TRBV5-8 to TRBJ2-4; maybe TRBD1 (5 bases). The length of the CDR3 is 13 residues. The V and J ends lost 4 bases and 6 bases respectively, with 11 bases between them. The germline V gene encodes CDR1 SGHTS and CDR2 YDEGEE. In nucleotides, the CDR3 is TGTGCCAGCAGCCCCCCGACAGTAAACATTCAGTACTTC. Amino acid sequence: CASSPPTVNIQYF. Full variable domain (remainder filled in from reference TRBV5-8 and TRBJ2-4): EAGVTQSPTHLIKTRGQQATLRCSPISGHTSVYWYQQALGLGLQFLLWYDEGEERNRGNFPPRFSGRQFPNYSSELNVNALELEDSALYLCASSPPTVNIQYFGAGTRLSVL.

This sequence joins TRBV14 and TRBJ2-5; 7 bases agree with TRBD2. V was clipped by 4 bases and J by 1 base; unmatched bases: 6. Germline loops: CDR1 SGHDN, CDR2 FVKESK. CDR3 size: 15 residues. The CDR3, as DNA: TGTGCCAGCAGCCCGGGTCTAGCGGCCCAAGAGACCCAGTACTTC. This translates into CASSPGLAAQETQYF.

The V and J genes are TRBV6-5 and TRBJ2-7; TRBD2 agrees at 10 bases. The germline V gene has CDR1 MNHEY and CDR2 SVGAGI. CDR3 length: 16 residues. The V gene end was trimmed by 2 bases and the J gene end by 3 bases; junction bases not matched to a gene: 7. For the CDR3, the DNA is TGTGCCAGCAGTTACAAGGAGCCTAGCGGGGGCTACGAGCAGTACTTC. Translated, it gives CASSYKEPSGGYEQYF.

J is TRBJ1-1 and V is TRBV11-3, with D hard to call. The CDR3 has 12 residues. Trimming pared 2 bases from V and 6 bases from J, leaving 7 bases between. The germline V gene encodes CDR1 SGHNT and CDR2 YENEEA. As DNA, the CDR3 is TGTGCCAGCAGCTTATACAAAGCTGAAGCTTTCTTT. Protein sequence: CASSLYKAEAFF.